This is a list of T cell receptor beta chains from one sample in a study of blood T cell repertoires in COVID-19. Assay: immunoSEQ multiplex PCR; the TCRdb copy retains only in-frame clones and omits some. The sample has around 370,000 clones; about 88% are singletons. Sequencing used PBMCs or T cells enriched from blood (not recorded which). The receptors stem from a woman aged 18 to 35 who had recovered from COVID-19. CDR3s include the opening cysteine and the closing phenylalanine or tryptophan. Fields, in order: V gene, D gene, clone size, J gene, CDR3 DNA, CDR3 protein. The D gene is left open where the match is weak. Clone size is shown for a subset of rows, as once, few, many or a class of expanded clone.

V: TRBV13; D: TRBD2; size: once; J: TRBJ2-7; DNA: TGTGCCAGCAGCTCACCTTTGGCGGGGGGTAACCCCTACGAGCAGTACTTC; CDR3: CASSSPLAGGNPYEQYF
V: TRBV2; D: -; size: -; J: TRBJ2-1; DNA: TGTGCCAGCAGTGATTCTTTTGAGTATGAGCAGTTCTTC; CDR3: CASSDSFEYEQFF
V: TRBV19; D: TRBD1; size: -; J: TRBJ1-4; DNA: TGTGCCAGTACCCCTGAGCAGGGGGGAAGAAGGAATGAAAAACTGTTTTTT; CDR3: CASTPEQGGRRNEKLFF
V: TRBV27; D: TRBD2; size: -; J: TRBJ2-7; DNA: TGTGCCAGCAGTTTAGGTGGGGGGGACGAGCAGTACTTC; CDR3: CASSLGGGDEQYF
V: TRBV7-6; D: -; size: -; J: TRBJ1-1; DNA: TGTGCCAGCAGCTTGGGACTTTACACTGAAGCTTTCTTT; CDR3: CASSLGLYTEAFF
V: TRBV6-4; D: -; size: -; J: TRBJ1-6; DNA: TGTGCCAGCACCAGACTCGGACAACCCCCGAGCTCCTATAATTCACCCCTCCACTTT; CDR3: CASTRLGQPPSSYNSPLHF
V: TRBV24-1; D: TRBD1; size: -; J: TRBJ1-2; DNA: TGTGCCACCAGCCGGGACAGCTATGGCTACACCTTC; CDR3: CATSRDSYGYTF
V: TRBV28; D: -; size: -; J: TRBJ1-1; DNA: TGTGCCAGCAGTTTTCAGGGCGGGAAAGCTTTCTTT; CDR3: CASSFQGGKAFF
V: TRBV5-1; D: TRBD1; size: -; J: TRBJ1-2; DNA: TGCGCCAGCAGCTTGTCCACAGGGGCTGCTAACTATGGCTACACCTTC; CDR3: CASSLSTGAANYGYTF
V: TRBV5-1; D: -; size: -; J: TRBJ1-1; DNA: TGCGCCAGCAGCTTGTCTGACATGAACACTGAAGCTTTCTTT; CDR3: CASSLSDMNTEAFF
V: TRBV6-5; D: -; size: -; J: TRBJ2-3; DNA: TGTGCCAGTGACGCGGGGGCTGGCACAGATACGCAGTATTTT; CDR3: CASDAGAGTDTQYF
V: TRBV9; D: -; size: -; J: TRBJ2-5; DNA: TGTGCCAGCAGCGTAGGGCCGGGGGTCATGGAGACCCAGTACTTC; CDR3: CASSVGPGVMETQYF
V: TRBV18; D: -; size: -; J: TRBJ1-2; DNA: TGTGCCAGCTCACCACGAGATGACAGTTTCTATGGCTACACCTTC; CDR3: CASSPRDDSFYGYTF
V: TRBV5-4; D: TRBD1; size: -; J: TRBJ1-1; DNA: TGTGCCAGCAGCTTGGAGACAGGGAAGTACACTGAAGCTTTCTTT; CDR3: CASSLETGKYTEAFF
V: TRBV24-1; D: TRBD1; size: -; J: TRBJ1-4; DNA: TGTGCCACCAGTGATTTCGAGCCCCCGGGACAGGGGGCTCCTAATGAAAAACTGTTTTTT; CDR3: CATSDFEPPGQGAPNEKLFF